Listed here is a single T cell receptor beta chain. This record comes from a study of control samples from healthy donors and cancer patients. Assay: immunoSEQ multiplex PCR; the TCRdb copy retains only in-frame clones and omits some. The sample lists some 87,000 clones; 84% were seen once. The trim removed 6 bases at V and 6 bases at J, leaving 5 bases unmatched. CDR1 MNHEY and CDR2 SVGAGI come from the germline V gene. The CDR3 covers 14 residues. J is TRBJ1-6 and V is TRBV6-5; 7 positions agree with TRBD1. Material: PBMCs. This TCR derives from a man between 60 and 75 years old with head and neck cancer. CDR3 in DNA: TGTGCCAGCAGCGCCAGGGGGGTTAATTCACCCCTCCACTTT. Its translation: CASSARGVNSPLHF.